The T cell receptor (beta chain) described here comes from a study of spatial heterogeneity in lung cancer. About the research overall: Compared with alpha-chain sequences, beta-chain sequences were consistently detected in greater numbers.

By its share, this clonotype is large. This beta chain represents an off-target read in a library built for alpha chains; its size is of limited meaning. The time point: sample taken at primary tumor resection. The input material, whole RNA from tumor, nontumor lung or frozen PBMC, was sequenced unsorted. The V segment lost 4 bases and the J segment 4 bases; nucleotides outside the gene matches: 3. Germline V gives CDR1 SNHLY, CDR2 FYNNEI. The CDR3 length is 14 residues. TCRdb used MiXCR to reprocess the 5' RACE reads, holding one entry per CDR3 protein. Altogether around 14,000 distinct CDR3 sequences are present, roughly 3.9% being singletons, with the ten largest covering roughly 10%.

V gene TRBV2 combines with J gene TRBJ2-5, with 10 bases lining up with TRBD2. This specimen was normal lung tissue next to the tumor, taken at surgery. This TCR came from a male donor with early-stage non-small cell lung cancer. In DNA, the CDR3 is TGTGCCAGCAGTGTTAGGACTAGCGGAGAGACCCAGTACTTC. It codes for CASSVRTSGETQYF.